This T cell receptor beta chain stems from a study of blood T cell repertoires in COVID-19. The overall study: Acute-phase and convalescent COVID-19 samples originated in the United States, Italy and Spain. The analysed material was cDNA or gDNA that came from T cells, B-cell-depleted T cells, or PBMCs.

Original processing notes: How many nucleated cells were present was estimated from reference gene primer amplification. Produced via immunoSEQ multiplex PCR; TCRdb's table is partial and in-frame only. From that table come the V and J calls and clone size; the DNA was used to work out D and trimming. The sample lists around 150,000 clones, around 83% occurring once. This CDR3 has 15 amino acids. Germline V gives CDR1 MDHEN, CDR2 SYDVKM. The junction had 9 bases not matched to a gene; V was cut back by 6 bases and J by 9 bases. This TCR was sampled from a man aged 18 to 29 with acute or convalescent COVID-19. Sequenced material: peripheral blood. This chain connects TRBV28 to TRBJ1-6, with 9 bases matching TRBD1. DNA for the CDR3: TGTGCCAGCAGCCTTACGACAGGGGGTGCTTCACCCCTCCACTTT. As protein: CASSLTTGGASPLHF. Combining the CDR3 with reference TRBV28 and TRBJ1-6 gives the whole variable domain DVKVTQSSRYLVKRTGEKVFLECVQDMDHENMFWYRQDPGLGLRLIYFSYDVKMKEKGDIPEGYSVSREKKERFSLILESASTNQTSMYLCASSLTTGGASPLHFGNGTRLTVT.